A selection of T cell receptor beta chains follows, all from one sample in a study of early T cells in non-severe SARS-CoV-2 infection. TCRdb reanalysed the 5' RACE reads using MiXCR and keeps one entry per CDR3 protein. The repertoire holds around 33,000 distinct CDR3 sequences, 4.5% to 5% seen once, with almost 8% in the top ten. The sample comprised whole blood. These receptors were taken from an adult who was a healthcare worker with PCR-confirmed SARS-CoV-2 infection or an uninfected control (not recorded which). The CDR3 runs from the conserved cysteine through the conserved F or W. D genes are given only for firm matches. Rows may omit the clone size; those that give it use once, few, many or a size class.

TRBD1 | - | TRBJ2-7 | TRBV12-3/TRBV12-4 | CASSPRQGNYEQYF | TGTGCCAGCAGCCCTCGACAGGGTAACTACGAGCAGTACTTC
- | few | TRBJ2-5 | TRBV11-1 | CATGRDQETQYF | TGTGCCACCGGGCGGGACCAAGAGACCCAGTACTTC
- | many | TRBJ2-1 | TRBV7-2 | CASSLLNEQFF | TGTGCCAGCAGCTTACTTAATGAGCAGTTCTTC
TRBD2 | many | TRBJ2-5 | TRBV7-8 | CASSLVSGGARVRQETQYF | TGTGCCAGCAGCTTAGTGAGCGGGGGGGCCCGAGTGAGACAAGAGACCCAGTACTTC
- | - | TRBJ2-2 | TRBV20-1 | CSAFPGPRNTGELFF | TGCAGTGCGTTCCCTGGACCCAGGAACACCGGGGAGCTGTTTTTT
TRBD2 | few | TRBJ2-7 | TRBV20-1 | CSARVGTWGGEQYF | TGCAGTGCTAGAGTGGGTACCTGGGGGGGCGAGCAGTACTTC
- | - | TRBJ1-1 | TRBV7-9 | CAAGPRGEAFF | TGTGCCGCCGGCCCCCGGGGTGAAGCTTTCTTT
TRBD1 | many | TRBJ1-5 | TRBV19 | CASSPATGLGQPQHF | TGTGCCAGTAGTCCCGCGACAGGGCTCGGTCAGCCCCAGCATTTT
- | - | TRBJ1-2 | TRBV29-1 | CSVTSTVYGYTF | TGCAGCGTTACCTCGACAGTCTATGGCTACACCTTC
- | many | TRBJ1-3 | TRBV9 | CASSPTFGRGNTIYF | TGTGCCAGCAGCCCCACCTTTGGCCGAGGAAACACCATATATTTT
- | few | TRBJ2-5 | TRBV12-3/TRBV12-4 | CASSFEETQYF | TGTGCCAGCAGTTTTGAAGAGACCCAGTACTTC
- | few | TRBJ2-5 | TRBV11-2 | CASSPTGNRDTQYF | TGTGCCAGCAGCCCCACCGGCAACCGGGACACCCAGTACTTC
- | few | TRBJ1-4 | TRBV7-9 | CASRRVREEKLFF | TGTGCCAGCCGCAGGGTGAGAGAAGAAAAACTGTTTTTT
- | many | TRBJ1-5 | TRBV2 | CASSVQGGSNQPQHF | TGTGCCAGCAGTGTACAGGGTGGAAGCAATCAGCCCCAGCATTTT
- | - | TRBJ2-7 | TRBV29-1 | CSVGGGLYEQYF | TGCAGCGTTGGGGGAGGACTCTACGAGCAGTACTTC
- | many | TRBJ2-3 | TRBV7-2 | CASSFRRGEGTDTQYF | TGTGCCAGCAGCTTCCGCAGGGGAGAGGGCACAGATACGCAGTATTTT
- | few | TRBJ1-3 | TRBV7-8 | CASSLKWVRDGNTIYF | TGTGCCAGCAGCTTAAAGTGGGTCAGAGACGGAAACACCATATATTTT
TRBD1 | many | TRBJ1-3 | TRBV20-1 | CSAREQGSGNTIYF | TGCAGTGCTAGAGAACAGGGGTCTGGAAACACCATATATTTT
- | - | TRBJ1-1 | TRBV20-1 | CSAGPLWAEAFF | TGCAGTGCTGGTCCTCTATGGGCTGAAGCTTTCTTT
TRBD2 | many | TRBJ2-7 | TRBV2 | CASRDIAGEDSYEQYF | TGTGCCAGCAGAGATATAGCGGGAGAGGACTCCTACGAGCAGTACTTC
- | few | TRBJ2-1 | TRBV20-1 | CSASGQSNEQFF | TGCAGTGCTAGCGGACAGAGCAATGAGCAGTTCTTC
- | many | TRBJ2-4 | TRBV15 | CATSRDRWAKNIQYF | TGTGCCACCAGCAGAGACCGGTGGGCCAAAAACATTCAGTACTTC
TRBD1 | many | TRBJ1-2 | TRBV3-1 | CASSQVQGADGYTF | TGTGCCAGCAGCCAAGTACAGGGGGCCGATGGCTACACCTTC
TRBD2 | - | TRBJ2-7 | TRBV28 | CASSPRVSGGAYEQYF | TGTGCCAGCAGTCCCCGGGTTAGCGGGGGGGCGTACGAGCAGTACTTC
- | many | TRBJ2-2 | TRBV20-1 | CSARGLGTGTGELFF | TGCAGTGCTAGGGGGCTGGGGACGGGCACCGGGGAGCTGTTTTTT
- | few | TRBJ1-2 | TRBV7-9 | CASTQLIGLYGYTF | TGTGCCAGCACCCAACTTATAGGGCTTTATGGCTACACCTTC
TRBD1 | few | TRBJ1-5 | TRBV28 | CASTIFGQAHNQPQHF | TGTGCCAGCACCATATTCGGACAGGCCCACAATCAGCCCCAGCATTTT
TRBD2 | many | TRBJ2-3 | TRBV7-7 | CASSLRTSGGRSSTDTQYF | TGTGCCAGCAGCCTAAGGACTAGCGGGGGGCGATCTAGCACAGATACGCAGTATTTT
- | - | TRBJ2-2 | TRBV10-3 | CAISEQGTGGELFF | TGTGCCATCAGTGAACAGGGTACAGGCGGGGAGCTGTTTTTT
TRBD2 | - | TRBJ2-7 | TRBV5-4 | CASSPRGGISEQYF | TGTGCCAGCAGCCCGCGGGGGGGTATCTCCGAGCAGTACTTC
- | many | TRBJ2-6 | TRBV11-3 | CASSDGGSGANVLTF | TGTGCCAGCAGCGATGGAGGCTCTGGGGCCAACGTCCTGACTTTC
- | many | TRBJ2-7 | TRBV18 | CASSGGNPYEQYF | TGTGCCAGCTCAGGGGGGAACCCCTACGAGCAGTACTTC
TRBD1 | many | TRBJ2-5 | TRBV25-1 | CASSEFSRTGRWYETQYF | TGTGCCAGCAGTGAATTTAGTCGGACAGGGCGCTGGTACGAGACCCAGTACTTC
TRBD1 | many | TRBJ1-4 | TRBV7-9 | CASSFFGTENEKLFF | TGTGCCAGCAGCTTTTTCGGGACAGAGAATGAAAAACTGTTTTTT
- | many | TRBJ2-5 | TRBV27 | CASSLQGAGGAGGTQYF | TGTGCCAGCAGTTTACAAGGTGCCGGGGGCGCGGGTGGGACCCAGTACTTC
TRBD1 | many | TRBJ1-1 | TRBV11-2 | CASSKTGLRNTEAFF | TGTGCCAGCAGCAAGACAGGGTTGAGGAACACTGAAGCTTTCTTT
TRBD1 | many | TRBJ2-1 | TRBV7-9 | CASSLGTGANYNEQFF | TGTGCCAGCAGCTTAGGGACAGGAGCAAACTACAATGAGCAGTTCTTC
- | many | TRBJ1-2 | TRBV7-9 | CASTEDKRNYGYTF | TGTGCCAGCACCGAGGACAAGAGGAACTATGGCTACACCTTC
- | - | TRBJ2-2 | TRBV7-8 | CASTWAGIDTGELFF | TGTGCCAGCACCTGGGCAGGGATAGACACCGGGGAGCTGTTTTTT
- | many | TRBJ1-1 | TRBV6-6 | CASSYSTREDTEAFF | TGTGCCAGCAGTTACTCGACCAGGGAGGACACTGAAGCTTTCTTT